This TCR beta chain is from a study of shared clonotypes between healthy human individuals. Study-wide results and limits: Represented diversity, genetic and exposure-history alike, was limited by few donors.

The donors were all Caucasian adults (living in Nashville, Tennessee). This clone has only one observation. Its antigen is unidentified. Some clones are missing from TCRdb's copy, which holds only in-frame ones; the method was immunoSEQ multiplex PCR. The repertoire holds around 1.4 million clones, approximately 98.5% seen once, with about 0.35% in the top ten. The sample taken for sequencing was naive CD4+ T cells sorted from blood. Subset: CD45RA+ positively selected. The clonotype originates from a man aged 25 to 45 in good health.

CDR3 coding DNA: TGTGCCAGCAGCTTAGCCCCAGCGGGAGGGCTGGGACAAGAGACCCAGTACTTC. Translating gives CASSLAPAGGLGQETQYF. The chain joins TRBV7-8 to TRBJ2-5; 10 nucleotides match TRBD2. Trimming at V came to 0 bases and at J to 2 bases, leaving 9 bases not matched to a gene. CDR3 length: 18 residues. From germline, CDR1 is SGHVS and CDR2 FQNEAQ.